This T cell receptor (beta chain) was sequenced in a study of Ad26.COV2.S vaccination and SARS-CoV-2 variants. Overall study: Doses of Ad26.COV2.S were injected into muscle once or twice, 56 days apart. General study points: The placebo group had lower spike-specific TCR breadth than the vaccine recipients did. Total responses of T cells may have been underestimated by the analyses of TCR breadth and depth.

The method was immunoSEQ multiplex PCR; TCRdb's version includes in-frame clones alone and lacks a portion of them. The sample holds 350,000 to 450,000 clones, over 80% seen once. Treatment described: roughly 19 received Ad26.COV2.S at low or high dose, single or two shots; 5 received placebo; per-sample allocation not given. On day 63 after the first injection, vaccine and placebo recipients gave samples. This clone was counted once. Its specificity is not known. Germline V gene data show CDR1 as KGHSH and CDR2 as LQKENI. V gave up 6 bases and J gave up 0 bases, with 6 bases separating them. The CDR3 covers 14 residues.

The source is a person between 18 and 60 years old who received the Ad26.COV2.S COVID-19 vaccine or a placebo. The gene calls are TRBV18 and TRBJ2-6; D gene unclear. The material was peripheral blood, obtained in a trial of Ad26.COV2.S vaccine versus placebo. CDR3 region: CASSLNSGANVLTF. CDR3 coding DNA: TGTGCCAGCTCGCTAAACTCTGGGGCCAACGTCCTGACTTTC. The full variable domain, completed using reference TRBV18 and TRBJ2-6, is NAGVMQNPRHLVRRRGQEARLRCSPMKGHSHVYWYRQLPEEGLKFMVYLQKENIIDESGMPKERFSAEFPKEGPSILRIQQVVRGDSAAYFCASSLNSGANVLTFGAGSRLTVL.